This T cell receptor (beta chain) originates from a study of CD8 T cells in Susac syndrome. Whole-study findings and limits: As the study acknowledged, the number of individuals who were part of its TCR sequencing and HLA analysis was relatively small.

Reverse transcription of roughly 0.45 to 1 ug RNA used random hexamers. MiXCR, applied by TCRdb to the immunoSEQ multiplex PCR reads, yields one record per CDR3 protein. The sample holds 71,000 or so distinct CDR3 sequences, roughly 93% seen once. In the case of this clonotype: Its antigen is still unknown.

The CDR3 length is 13 residues. V was clipped by 10 bases and J by 4 bases, with 17 bases between them. Germline CDR1 reads MNHEY; CDR2 reads SVGEGT. From blood CD8+ and CD4+ T cells, TCR beta sequences were generated. CD8+ and CD4+ T cells were negatively isolated; TEMRA cells were FACS-enriched. Specimen: CD4+ T cells from PBMCs. The receptor was derived from a human donor with Susac syndrome. The chain joins TRBV6-2 or TRBV6-3 to TRBJ2-7, with D perhaps matching TRBD1 (6 bases). CDR3 protein: CATSTGTPYEQYF. DNA for the CDR3: TGTGCCACCTCGACCGGGACACCGTACGAGCAGTACTTC.